This TCR beta chain was captured by sequencing in a study of long-term antiretroviral therapy in people with HIV. The germline V and J ends were trimmed by 3 bases and 7 bases, with 13 bases remaining between them. The CDR3 covers 13 residues. Germline V gene lookup returns CDR1 SGDLS and CDR2 YYNGEE. Survey level was the resolution at which the v3.0 immunoSEQ assay ran. Profiling relied on immunoSEQ multiplex PCR, and the TCRdb table lists in-frame clones only, not all of them. Counted here are fewer than 45,000 clones, 70% to 90% occurring once; the ten biggest clones make up about 4.8%. At minimum, one pre-ART and two post-ART PBMC samples were obtained from each donor.

The source is a woman in her thirties with HIV. The chain joins TRBV9 to TRBJ1-1; the D is unclear. Sample: unsorted PBMCs, taken just over 2.7 years before starting antiretroviral therapy. As DNA, the CDR3 is TGTGCCAGCAGCGGGCTAGGGAACTTTGAAGCTTTCTTT. It codes for CASSGLGNFEAFF.